This entry concerns a single TCR beta chain. What it binds is not known. The sample originates from a study of cytomegalovirus exposure and HLA in healthy donors. Study-wide results and limits: Being indistinguishable, some V segments were excluded, TRBV6-2 and TRBV6-3 among them. Available immune exposure information covered CMV serostatus only.

In germline, CDR1 is SGHRS, CDR2 YFSETQ. Germline trimming cut 3 bases from V and 7 bases from J; bases unmatched to any gene: 11. This CDR3 has 16 residues. The PCR made use of 60 Vbeta and 13 Jbeta primers. Libraries were prepared by immunoSEQ multiplex PCR; TCRdb keeps only in-frame clonotypes and omits some of them. The sample includes some 100,000 clones, about 80% of them seen just once. The clonotype originates from a man aged 50 or older in good health and CMV-seropositive. The material sequenced was PBMCs. The chain uses TRBV5-1 and TRBJ2-4; 9 bases match TRBD2. The CDR3 protein is CASSSTPGRGGNIQYF. The CDR3 DNA reads TGCGCCAGCAGCTCCACCCCGGGGCGGGGGGGGAACATTCAGTACTTC.